Listed here are 10 T cell receptor beta chains from one sample, sequenced in a study of identical twins' blood T cells (dated by TCRdb to 2012 to 2014). Library preparation was by 5' RACE. Instrument on record: Illumina Genome Analyzer IIx. TCRdb reworked the public reads: Q25 trimming with fastp, MiXCR clone assembly, productive beta chains retained. Rows are unified per CDR3 protein, each entry keeping the most common DNA and genes. This sample lists a few hundred thousand distinct CDR3 sequences; over 25% were detected once. More than 5.5% of the sample is in the top ten clones. Sequencing was done on a sample of PBMCs. These receptors all stem from a woman between 18 and 50 years old in good health.

The CDR3 nucleotides read TGTGCCAGTAGTAGAACCGGGGACGGCAATCAGCCCCAGCATTTT. As protein: CASSRTGDGNQPQHF. The chain uses TRBV19 and TRBJ1-5; D is possibly TRBD1 (5 bases). CDR3 length: 15 residues. Trimming left V 4 bases short and J 2 bases short, with 12 bases between. Germline-derived CDR1 and CDR2 are LNHDA and SQIVND (reference sequence).

The chain uses TRBV7-9 and TRBJ2-1; D perhaps matches TRBD1 (5 bases). Trimming cost V 5 bases and J 6 bases, with 17 bases left between them. Germline V CDR1 and CDR2: SEHNR, FQNEAQ (reference sequence). This CDR3 contains 15 residues. CDR3 sequence reads: CASSRGPIGSNEQFF. The CDR3 bases are TGTGCCAGCAGCAGGGGCCCAATAGGATCCAATGAGCAGTTCTTC.

The DNA for the CDR3 is TGTGCCAGTAGGACAGGGGAGGATCAGCCCCAGCATTTT. It yields the protein CASRTGEDQPQHF. The chain has TRBV19 and TRBJ1-5, with TRBD1 matching over 8 bases. The CDR3 is made up of 13 amino acids. V lost 6 bases, J lost 5 bases, and 3 bases stayed unmatched. CDR1 and CDR2 (germline): LNHDA, SQIVND (reference sequence).

This clonotype was counted ten times or more. The rearrangement uses TRBV2 and TRBJ1-1; TRBD1 matches at 11 bases. Germline lookup yields CDR1 SNHLY and CDR2 FYNNEI. Unmatched junction bases numbered 12, after V lost 10 bases and J lost 5 bases. This CDR3 has 15 amino acids. The CDR3 DNA follows: TGTGCCATTGGACAGGGGGCGCCGACGAGGACTGAAGCTTTCTTT. Its translation: CAIGQGAPTRTEAFF.

The rearrangement links TRBV7-2 to TRBJ1-5; maybe TRBD1 (5 bases). Germline CDR1 SGHTA, CDR2 FQGNSA. The CDR3 has 15 residues. Between the trimmed V and J ends, which lost 1 base and 2 bases, there was a span of 9 bases. The CDR3: CASSLVQGRNQPQHF. The CDR3 nucleotides read TGTGCCAGCAGCTTAGTTCAGGGCCGCAATCAGCCCCAGCATTTT.

The chain couples TRBV29-1 to TRBJ1-6; tentatively, D is TRBD1 (5 bases). The CDR3 contains 13 residues. Trimming removed 4 bases from V and 5 bases from J, with 9 bases in between. Germline V gene lookup returns CDR1 SQVTM and CDR2 ANQGSEA. CDR3 sequence: CSVARGNNSPLHF. DNA of the CDR3: TGCAGCGTTGCGCGGGGGAATAATTCACCCCTCCACTTT. Combining the CDR3 with reference TRBV29-1 and TRBJ1-6 gives the whole variable domain SAVISQKPSRDICQRGTSLTIQCQVDSQVTMMFWYRQQPGQSLTLIATANQGSEATYESGFVIDKFPISRPNLTFSTLTVSNMSPEDSSIYLCSVARGNNSPLHFGNGTRLTVT.

This chain links TRBV5-1 with TRBJ1-1, with 7 bases fitting TRBD1. The junction had 7 bases not matched to a gene; V was cut back by 4 bases and J by 4 bases. The CDR3 loop spans 14 amino acids. From germline, CDR1 is SGHRS and CDR2 YFSETQ. CDR3 amino acids: CASSPGQAATEAFF. The CDR3, as DNA: TGCGCCAGCAGCCCCGGACAGGCTGCCACTGAAGCTTTCTTT. Looking up the rest from reference TRBV5-1 and TRBJ1-1 gives the full variable domain: KAGVTQTPRYLIKTRGQQVTLSCSPISGHRSVSWYQQTPGQGLQFLFEYFSETQRNKGNFPGRFSGRQFSNSRSEMNVSTLELGDSALYLCASSPGQAATEAFFGQGTRLTVV.

This clonotype was observed a few times. One end of the junction varies from germline; a read error may be responsible. J is TRBJ2-1 and V is TRBV7-9; D not resolved. There are 15 residues in the CDR3. Germline CDR1 and CDR2: SEHNR and FQNEAQ (reference sequence). The CDR3 sequence is CASRLGRSQHNEQFF. The CDR3 bases are TGTGCCAGCAGATTAGGCAGGTCTCAACACAATGAGCAGTTCTTC.

The V gene is TRBV3-1, the J gene TRBJ1-2; D remains ambiguous. CDR3 length: 12 residues. The germline V gene has CDR1 LGHDT and CDR2 YNNKEL (reference sequence). Between the trimmed V and J ends, which lost 1 base and 8 bases, there was a span of 8 bases. The CDR3 sequence: CASSQGFMGYTF. DNA for the CDR3: TGTGCCAGCAGCCAAGGTTTTATGGGCTACACCTTC.

The V gene is TRBV6-1, the J gene TRBJ1-1; D call uncertain. This CDR3 has 13 amino acids. V gave up 7 bases and J gave up 0 bases, with 9 bases separating them. Per the germline V gene, CDR1 is MNHNS and CDR2 is SASEGT. CDR3 in DNA: TGTGCCAGCACCTCGGGGATGAACACTGAAGCTTTCTTT. Translating gives CASTSGMNTEAFF.